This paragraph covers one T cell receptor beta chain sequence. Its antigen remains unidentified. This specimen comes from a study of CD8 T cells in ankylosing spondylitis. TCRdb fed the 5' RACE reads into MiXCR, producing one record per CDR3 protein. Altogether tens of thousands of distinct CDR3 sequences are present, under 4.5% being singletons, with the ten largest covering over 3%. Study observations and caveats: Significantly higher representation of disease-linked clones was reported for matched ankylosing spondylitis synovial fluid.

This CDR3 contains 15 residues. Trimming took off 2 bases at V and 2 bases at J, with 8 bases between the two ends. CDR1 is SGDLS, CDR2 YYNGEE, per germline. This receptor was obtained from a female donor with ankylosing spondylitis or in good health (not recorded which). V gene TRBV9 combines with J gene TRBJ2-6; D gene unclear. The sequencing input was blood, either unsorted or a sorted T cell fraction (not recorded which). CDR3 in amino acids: CASSVEVTGANVLTF. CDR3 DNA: TGTGCCAGCAGCGTCGAGGTAACTGGGGCCAACGTCCTGACTTTC.